The sequence of this T cell receptor (beta chain) was determined in a study of a mutant IDH1 vaccine in newly diagnosed glioma. As for the study in general: Treated patients had a mean age of 40.4 years and an approximately 62% male, 37.5% female split.

Study-wide results and caveats: Pseudoprogression appeared independent of alterations in top peripheral clonotypes.

Trimming shortened V by 5 bases and J by 3 bases, and 14 bases separated the two germline ends. In germline, CDR1 is SNHLY, CDR2 FYNNEI. This CDR3 comprises 15 residues. As to this clone: Its matching antigen is unknown.

The sample's time point: week 11, during vaccination. Doses of 300 ug of mutant IDH1 20-mer peptide were given with topical imiquimod. In every donor, the tumor was a new WHO grade 3 or 4 IDH1-mutant, ATRX-lost astrocytoma. Profiled with immunoSEQ multiplex PCR; TCRdb holds only in-frame clones, not every one. The sample lists roughly 48,000 clones; roughly nine tenths were seen once. The V call is TRBV2, the J call TRBJ2-1, with D perhaps being TRBD1 or TRBD2 (5 bases each). The sequence was obtained from a man in his forties or fifties with glioma. Here the sequenced sample was PBMCs, taken from a glioma patient whose treatment included an IDH1 peptide vaccine. The DNA for the CDR3 is TGTGCCAGCAGTCATGTGGGGGTCTACTACAATGAGCAGTTCTTC. This codes for CASSHVGVYYNEQFF.